Sequencing of this T cell receptor beta chain was carried out in a study of blood T cell repertoires in COVID-19. Background on the study: COVID-19 samples, acute and convalescent, were from the United States, Italy and Spain.

Using immunoSEQ multiplex PCR, the repertoire was profiled, and TCRdb retains in-frame clones only, with some absent. There are some 250,000 clones in the sample; 70% to 90% occur only once, and under 2.5% lies in the top ten. V shed 6 bases, J shed 5 bases, and the junction held 5 bases outside the gene matches. The CDR3 covers 14 residues. From germline, CDR1 is MDHEN and CDR2 SYDVKM. The table lists this clone with a count of one. Other DNA sequences in this specimen translate into the identical CDR3. This sequence joins TRBV28 and TRBJ2-2, with 8 bases aligning to TRBD1. The sample consisted of PBMCs or T cells enriched from blood (not recorded which). The source of this sequence is a woman in her forties or fifties who had recovered from COVID-19. In DNA, the CDR3 is TGTGCCAGCAGGCAGGGGGCAGGGACCGGGGAGCTGTTTTTT. As protein: CASRQGAGTGELFF. The full variable domain, its missing parts supplied by reference TRBV28 and TRBJ2-2, is DVKVTQSSRYLVKRTGEKVFLECVQDMDHENMFWYRQDPGLGLRLIYFSYDVKMKEKGDIPEGYSVSREKKERFSLILESASTNQTSMYLCASRQGAGTGELFFGEGSRLTVL.